One sample yielded the 3 T cell receptor beta chains listed below, sequenced in a study of T cell changes during pregnancy in multiple sclerosis. Data came from immunoSEQ multiplex PCR; TCRdb stores just in-frame clones and leaves some out. The sample carries tens of thousands of clones, roughly 92% recorded once. The material sequenced was peripheral blood, taken in the second trimester of pregnancy. The receptors were gathered from a female donor in good health, enrolled as a control in a pregnancy study.

The V call is TRBV25-1, the J call TRBJ1-5, with a weak D call TRBD1 (5 bases). V dropped 6 bases and J dropped 1 base, with 7 bases sitting between them. CDR1 and CDR2 from the germline V gene are MGHDK and SYGVNS. This CDR3 contains 13 residues. The CDR3 protein is CASSGGSNQPQHF. The CDR3 region has the DNA TGTGCCAGCAGCGGGGGGAGCAATCAGCCCCAGCATTTT.

The chain couples TRBV12-5 to TRBJ1-1; D ambiguous. Germline V gene data show CDR1 as LGHNT and CDR2 as FRNRAP. V was trimmed by 3 bases and J by 6 bases, leaving 5 bases between them. The CDR3 is 11 residues long. The CDR3 region has the DNA TGTGCTAGTGGTTTACGGGCTGAAGCTTTCTTT. Translation: CASGLRAEAFF. The full variable domain, rest sourced from reference TRBV12-5 and TRBJ1-1, is DARVTQTPRHKVTEMGQEVTMRCQPILGHNTVFWYRQTMMQGLELLAYFRNRAPLDDSGMPKDRFSAEMPDATLATLKIQPSEPRDSAVYFCASGLRAEAFFGQGTRLTVV.

This clone was observed a single time. The chain couples TRBV7-8 to TRBJ2-3, with 10 bases fitting TRBD1. V shed 6 bases, J shed 4 bases, and the junction held 4 bases outside the gene matches. Germline CDR1 SGHVS, CDR2 FQNEAQ. This CDR3 contains 14 residues. CDR3 region: CASSVGTGADTQYF. CDR3 DNA sequence: TGTGCCAGCAGTGTAGGGACAGGGGCAGATACGCAGTATTTT.